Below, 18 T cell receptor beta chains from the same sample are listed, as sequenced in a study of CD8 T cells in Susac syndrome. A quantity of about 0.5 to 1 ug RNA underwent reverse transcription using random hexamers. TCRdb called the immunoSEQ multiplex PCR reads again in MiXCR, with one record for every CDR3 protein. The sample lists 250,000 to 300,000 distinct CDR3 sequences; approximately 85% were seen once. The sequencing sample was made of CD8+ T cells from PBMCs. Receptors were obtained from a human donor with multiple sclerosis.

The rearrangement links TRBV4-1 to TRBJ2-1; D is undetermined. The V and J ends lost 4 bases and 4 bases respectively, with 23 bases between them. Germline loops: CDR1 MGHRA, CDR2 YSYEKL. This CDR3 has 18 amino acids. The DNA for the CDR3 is TGCGCCAGCAGCCCACCCTCAGCGCTAGTCAAAGGGTACAATGAGCAGTTCTTC. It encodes CASSPPSALVKGYNEQFF.

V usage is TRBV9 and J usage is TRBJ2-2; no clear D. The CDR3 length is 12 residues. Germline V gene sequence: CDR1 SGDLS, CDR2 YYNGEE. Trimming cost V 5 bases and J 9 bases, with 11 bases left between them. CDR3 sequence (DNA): TGTGCCAGCAGTGGTCCACCCCGGGAGCTGTTTTTT. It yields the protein CASSGPPRELFF. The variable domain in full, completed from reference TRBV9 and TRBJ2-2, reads DSGVTQTPKHLITATGQRVTLRCSPRSGDLSVYWYQQSLDQGLQFLIQYYNGEERAKGNILERFSAQQFPDLHSELNLSSLELGDSALYFCASSGPPRELFFGEGSRLTVL.

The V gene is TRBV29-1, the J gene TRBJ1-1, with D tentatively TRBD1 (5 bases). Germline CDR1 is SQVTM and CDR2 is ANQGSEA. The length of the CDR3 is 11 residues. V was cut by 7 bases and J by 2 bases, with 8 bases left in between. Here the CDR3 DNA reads TGCAGCGGGGGGGTAAACACTGAAGCTTTCTTT. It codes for CSGGVNTEAFF.

CDR3 coding DNA: TGTGCCAGCAGGCGGGAGGGCCAGGCAGATACGCAGTATTTT. This codes for CASRREGQADTQYF. V is TRBV2 and J is TRBJ2-3; 9 bases agree with TRBD2. Germline loops: CDR1 SNHLY, CDR2 FYNNEI. The CDR3 extends over 14 amino acids. J lost 4 bases, V lost 6 bases, and 5 bases had no gene match.

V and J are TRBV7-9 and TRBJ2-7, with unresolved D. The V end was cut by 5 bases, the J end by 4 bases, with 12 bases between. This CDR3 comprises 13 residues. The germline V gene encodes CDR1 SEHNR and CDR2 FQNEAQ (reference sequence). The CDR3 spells CASSVAYSYEQYF. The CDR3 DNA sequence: TGTGCCAGCAGCGTCGCCTATTCGTACGAGCAGTACTTC.

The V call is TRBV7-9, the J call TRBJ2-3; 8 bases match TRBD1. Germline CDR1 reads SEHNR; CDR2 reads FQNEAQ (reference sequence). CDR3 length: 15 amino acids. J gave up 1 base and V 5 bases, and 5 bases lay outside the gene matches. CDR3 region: CASSPVGQGTDTQYF. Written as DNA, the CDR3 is TGTGCCAGCAGCCCCGTGGGACAGGGCACAGATACGCAGTATTTT.

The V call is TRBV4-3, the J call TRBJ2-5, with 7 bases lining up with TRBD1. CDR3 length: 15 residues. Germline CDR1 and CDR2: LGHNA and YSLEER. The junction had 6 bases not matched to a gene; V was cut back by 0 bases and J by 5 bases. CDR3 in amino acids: CASSQDEGARETQYF. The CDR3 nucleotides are TGCGCCAGCAGCCAAGATGAGGGGGCAAGGGAGACCCAGTACTTC.

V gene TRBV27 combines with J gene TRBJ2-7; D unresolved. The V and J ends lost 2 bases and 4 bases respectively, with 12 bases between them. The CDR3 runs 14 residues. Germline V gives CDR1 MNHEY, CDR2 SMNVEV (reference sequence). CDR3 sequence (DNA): TGTGCCAGCAGTTTAGGATTGACAACTTACGAGCAGTACTTC. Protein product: CASSLGLTTYEQYF.

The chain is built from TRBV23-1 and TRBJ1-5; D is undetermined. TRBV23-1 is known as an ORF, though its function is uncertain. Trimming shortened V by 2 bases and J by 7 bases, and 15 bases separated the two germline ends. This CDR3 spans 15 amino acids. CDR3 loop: CASSQLEGPWQPQHF. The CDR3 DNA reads TGCGCCAGCAGTCAACTCGAAGGTCCGTGGCAGCCCCAGCATTTT.

CDR3: CSATSRPSSYEQYF. The CDR3 nucleotides are TGCAGCGCCACGTCCAGACCGAGCTCCTACGAGCAGTACTTC. V and J are TRBV29-1 and TRBJ2-7; D not certain. V lost 7 bases, J lost 0 bases, and 16 bases lay in between. Germline V gene sequence: CDR1 SQVTM, CDR2 ANQGSEA. CDR3 length: 14 residues.

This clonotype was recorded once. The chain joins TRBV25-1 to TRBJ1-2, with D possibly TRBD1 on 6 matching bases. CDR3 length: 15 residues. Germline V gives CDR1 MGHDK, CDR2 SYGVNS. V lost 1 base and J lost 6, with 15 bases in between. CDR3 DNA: TGTGCCAGCAGTGAATTCCCCGGGGGGCTGGATGGCTACACCTTC. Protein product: CASSEFPGGLDGYTF.

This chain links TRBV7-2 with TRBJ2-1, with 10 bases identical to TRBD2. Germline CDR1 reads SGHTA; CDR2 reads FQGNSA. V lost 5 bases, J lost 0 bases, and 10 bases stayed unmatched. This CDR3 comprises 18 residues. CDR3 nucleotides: TGTGCCAGCAGCACCGGACTAGCGGTTTGGAACTCCTACAATGAGCAGTTCTTC. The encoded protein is CASSTGLAVWNSYNEQFF.

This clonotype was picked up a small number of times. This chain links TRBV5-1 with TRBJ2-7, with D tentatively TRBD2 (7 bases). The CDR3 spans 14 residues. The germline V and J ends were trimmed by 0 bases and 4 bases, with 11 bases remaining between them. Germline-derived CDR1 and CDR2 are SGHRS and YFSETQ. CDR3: CASSLVGGRYEQYF. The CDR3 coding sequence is TGCGCCAGCAGCTTGGTCGGGGGGCGGTACGAGCAGTACTTC. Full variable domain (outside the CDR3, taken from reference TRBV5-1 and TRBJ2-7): KAGVTQTPRYLIKTRGQQVTLSCSPISGHRSVSWYQQTPGQGLQFLFEYFSETQRNKGNFPGRFSGRQFSNSRSEMNVSTLELGDSALYLCASSLVGGRYEQYFGPGTRLTVT.

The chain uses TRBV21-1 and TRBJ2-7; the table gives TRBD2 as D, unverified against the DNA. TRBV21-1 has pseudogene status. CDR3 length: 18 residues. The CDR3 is CASSKDLTAPRCSYEQYF. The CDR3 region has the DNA TGTGCCAGCAGCAAAGACCTCACCGCTCCTCGATGTTCCTACGAGCAGTACTTC.

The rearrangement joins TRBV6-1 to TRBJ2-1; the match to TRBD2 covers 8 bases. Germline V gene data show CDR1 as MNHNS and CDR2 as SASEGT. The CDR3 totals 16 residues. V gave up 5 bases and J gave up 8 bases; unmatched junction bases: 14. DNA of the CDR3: TGTGCCAGCAGTCCGCCGCGGGGGGAGAGCTTGGATGAGCAGTTCTTC. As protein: CASSPPRGESLDEQFF.

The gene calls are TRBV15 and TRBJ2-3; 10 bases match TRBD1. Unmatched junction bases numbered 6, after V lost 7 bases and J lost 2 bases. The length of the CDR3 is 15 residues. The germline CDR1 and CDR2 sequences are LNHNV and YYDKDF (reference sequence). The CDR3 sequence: CATTRDRGPTDTQYF. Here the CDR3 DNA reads TGTGCCACCACCCGGGACAGGGGTCCCACAGATACGCAGTATTTT.

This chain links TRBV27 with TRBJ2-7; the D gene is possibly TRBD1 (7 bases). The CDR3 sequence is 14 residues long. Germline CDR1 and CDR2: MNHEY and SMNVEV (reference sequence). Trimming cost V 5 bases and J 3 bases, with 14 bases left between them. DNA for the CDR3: TGTGCCAGCAGTCCCCAGGGGGGAAGCTACGAGCAGTACTTC. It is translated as CASSPQGGSYEQYF.

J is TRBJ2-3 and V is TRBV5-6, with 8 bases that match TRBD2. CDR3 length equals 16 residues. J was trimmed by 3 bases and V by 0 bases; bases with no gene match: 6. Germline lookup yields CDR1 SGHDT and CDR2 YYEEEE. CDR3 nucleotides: TGTGCCAGCAGCTTGGACGGGGGGGAACGGACAGATACGCAGTATTTT. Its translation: CASSLDGGERTDTQYF.